This record looks at one T cell receptor beta chain sequence and its context. The treatment denotes: around 19 received Ad26.COV2.S at low or high dose, single or two shots; several received placebo; per-sample allocation not given. The samples were gathered on day 63 after the first injection of vaccine or placebo. This record belongs to a study of Ad26.COV2.S vaccination and SARS-CoV-2 variants. At the level of the study: The study gave Ad26.COV2.S intramuscularly, once or twice 56 days apart.

Clones were read by immunoSEQ multiplex PCR, and TCRdb kept only the in-frame ones, dropping some. The table includes hundreds of thousands of clones, roughly 91% detected once. Deletions cut 8 bases from V and 1 base from J, with 3 bases between. This CDR3 is 10 amino acids long. Germline V gene lookup returns CDR1 SNHLY and CDR2 FYNNEI. The source of this sequence is a person aged 18 to 59 who received the Ad26.COV2.S COVID-19 vaccine or a placebo. This sequence joins TRBV2 and TRBJ2-7; D is unclear. Sequencing used peripheral blood, obtained in a trial of Ad26.COV2.S vaccine versus placebo. CDR3 loop: CASLSYEQYF. The CDR3 coding sequence is TGTGCCAGCTTATCCTACGAGCAGTACTTC.